The TCR beta chain described here comes from a study of metastatic and nonmetastatic thyroid tumors (dated by TCRdb to 2018 to 2021). For context, the study as a whole: Repertoires from peripheral blood and from tumor or nodule tissue samples of malignant and benign thyroid patients were compared. The full study reports these points: In both blood and tumor samples, TCR beta diversity was reported to be significantly higher in malignant tumors than in benign nodules.

V is shortened by 3 bases, J by 3 bases, and the region joining them spans 9 bases. As encoded in the germline V gene (reference sequence), CDR1 is DFQATT while CDR2 is SNEGSKA. The CDR3 holds 13 amino acids from the cysteine to the phenylalanine. The only DNA kept is the CDR3, 39 bases in frame from the first base. Preparation of the library involved PCR. Instrument used: Illumina HiSeq 4000. High-throughput sequencing was used to profile the TCR beta-chain CDR3 region of every patient. In the source study's methods: Drawing on CDR3 differences between clinicopathological groups, the researchers built a classifier meant to tell apart patients with distant-metastatic papillary thyroid cancer. To measure repertoire diversity the researchers used the Shannon index, while the Morisita-Horn index served to gauge how similar the tumor and blood repertoires were. TCRdb reprocessing: public reads trimmed at Q25 with fastp, clones called with MiXCR, in-frame beta chains kept. It is TCRdb's table, rather than the study itself, that gives the V and J calls and clone size. The sample table lists about 43,000 clones, about 3.3% of them with a count of one. Jointly, the top ten make up approximately 10% of the sample.

A remark on this clone: Its antigen is still unknown. The record has no base qualities; no much larger clone is one base away.

No treatment had been received by any patient before thyroid surgery. Using T-cell receptor beta sequencing, the study looked back at clinical samples from patients collected from the early 2010s to the late 2010s. The sequence joins TRBV20-1 to TRBJ1-5; a tentative D match to TRBD1 spans 5 bases. The receptor was derived from a female donor with papillary thyroid cancer or a benign thyroid nodule (not recorded which). Some clones in this sample may be carry-over from other donors' samples. Sequencing input: blood. The CDR3 region: CSASWTLNQPQHF. Read as DNA, the sequence is TGCAGTGCTAGTTGGACACTCAATCAGCCCCAGCATTTT.